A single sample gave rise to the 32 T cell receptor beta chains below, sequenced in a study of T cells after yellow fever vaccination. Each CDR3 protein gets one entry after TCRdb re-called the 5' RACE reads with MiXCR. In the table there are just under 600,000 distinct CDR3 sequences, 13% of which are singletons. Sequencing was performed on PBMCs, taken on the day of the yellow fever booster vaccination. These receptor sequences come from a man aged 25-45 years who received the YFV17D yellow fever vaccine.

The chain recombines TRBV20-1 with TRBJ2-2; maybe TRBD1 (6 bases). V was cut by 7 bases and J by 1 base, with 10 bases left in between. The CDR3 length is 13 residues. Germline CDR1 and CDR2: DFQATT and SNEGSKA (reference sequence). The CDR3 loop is CSGKTGNTGELFF. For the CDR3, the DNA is TGCAGTGGGAAGACAGGGAACACCGGGGAGCTGTTTTTT.

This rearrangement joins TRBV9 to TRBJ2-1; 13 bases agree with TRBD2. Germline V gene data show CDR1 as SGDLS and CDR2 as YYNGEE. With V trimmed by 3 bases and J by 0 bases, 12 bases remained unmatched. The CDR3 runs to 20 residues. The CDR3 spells CASSAQKLAGGSSSYNEQFF. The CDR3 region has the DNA TGTGCCAGCAGCGCCCAGAAACTAGCGGGAGGGTCGAGCTCCTACAATGAGCAGTTCTTC.

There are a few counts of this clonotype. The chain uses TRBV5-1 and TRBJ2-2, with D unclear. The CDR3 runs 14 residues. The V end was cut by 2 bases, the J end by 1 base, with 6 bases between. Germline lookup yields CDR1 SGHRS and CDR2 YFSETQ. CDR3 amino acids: CASSFQMNTGELFF. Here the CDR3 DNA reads TGCGCCAGCAGCTTTCAGATGAACACCGGGGAGCTGTTTTTT.

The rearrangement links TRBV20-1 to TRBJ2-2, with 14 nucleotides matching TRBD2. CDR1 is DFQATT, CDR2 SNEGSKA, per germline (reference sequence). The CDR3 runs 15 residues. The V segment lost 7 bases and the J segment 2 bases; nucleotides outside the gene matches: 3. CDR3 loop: CSGLAGGPNTGELFF. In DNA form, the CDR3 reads TGCAGTGGACTAGCGGGAGGGCCCAACACCGGGGAGCTGTTTTTT.

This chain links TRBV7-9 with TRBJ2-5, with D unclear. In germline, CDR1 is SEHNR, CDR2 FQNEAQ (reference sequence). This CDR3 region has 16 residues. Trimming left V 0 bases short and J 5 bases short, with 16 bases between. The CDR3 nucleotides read TGTGCCAGCAGCTTAGCCGGAAGGGAAGTCGGGGAGACCCAGTACTTC. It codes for CASSLAGREVGETQYF.

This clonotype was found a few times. CDR3 region: CASSASGTSGMTDEQYF. As DNA, the CDR3 is TGTGCCAGCAGCGCCTCCGGGACTAGCGGGATGACGGACGAGCAGTACTTC. The V and J genes are TRBV9 and TRBJ2-7; TRBD2 matches at 13 bases. Per the germline V gene, CDR1 is SGDLS and CDR2 is YYNGEE. V lost 3 bases, J lost 5 bases, and 11 bases stayed unmatched. The CDR3 consists of 17 residues.

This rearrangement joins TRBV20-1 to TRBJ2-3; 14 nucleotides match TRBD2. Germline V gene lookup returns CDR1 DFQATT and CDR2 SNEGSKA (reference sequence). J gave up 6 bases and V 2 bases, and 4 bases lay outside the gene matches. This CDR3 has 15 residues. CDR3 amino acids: CSARRRLAGGDTQYF. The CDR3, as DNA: TGCAGTGCTAGACGTCGACTAGCGGGAGGGGATACGCAGTATTTT.

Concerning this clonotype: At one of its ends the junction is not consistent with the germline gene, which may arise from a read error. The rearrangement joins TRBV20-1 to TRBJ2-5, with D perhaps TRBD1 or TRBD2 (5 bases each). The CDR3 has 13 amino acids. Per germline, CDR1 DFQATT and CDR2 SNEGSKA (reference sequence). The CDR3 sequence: CSARGAAGETQYF. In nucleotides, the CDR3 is TGCAGTGCCAGAGGGGCCGCTGGGGAGACCCAGTACTTC.

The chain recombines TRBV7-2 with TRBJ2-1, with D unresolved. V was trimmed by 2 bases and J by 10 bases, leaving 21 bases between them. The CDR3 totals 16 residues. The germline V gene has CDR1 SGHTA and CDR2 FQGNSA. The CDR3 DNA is TGTGCCAGCAGCTTACGGGCTTTGGGATATCGAGGCGAGCAGTTCTTC. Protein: CASSLRALGYRGEQFF.

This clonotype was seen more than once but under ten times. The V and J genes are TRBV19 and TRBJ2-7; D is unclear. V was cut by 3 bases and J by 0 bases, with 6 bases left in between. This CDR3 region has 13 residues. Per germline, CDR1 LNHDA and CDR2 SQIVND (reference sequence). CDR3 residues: CASSIETSYEQYF. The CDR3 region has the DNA TGTGCCAGTAGTATTGAGACCTCCTACGAGCAGTACTTC.

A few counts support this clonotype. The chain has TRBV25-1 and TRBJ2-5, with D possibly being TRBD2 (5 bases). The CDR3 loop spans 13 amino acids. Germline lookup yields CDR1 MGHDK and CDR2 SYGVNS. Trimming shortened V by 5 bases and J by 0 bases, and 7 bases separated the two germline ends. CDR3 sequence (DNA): TGTGCCAGCAGTATCGGGAACCAAGAGACCCAGTACTTC. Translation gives CASSIGNQETQYF.

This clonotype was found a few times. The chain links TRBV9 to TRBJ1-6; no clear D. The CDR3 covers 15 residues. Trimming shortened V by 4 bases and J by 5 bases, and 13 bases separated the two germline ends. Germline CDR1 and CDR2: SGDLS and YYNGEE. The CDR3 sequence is CASSPPGRDNSPLHF. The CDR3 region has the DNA TGTGCCAGCAGCCCCCCGGGAAGAGATAATTCACCCCTCCACTTT. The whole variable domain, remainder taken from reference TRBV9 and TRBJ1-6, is DSGVTQTPKHLITATGQRVTLRCSPRSGDLSVYWYQQSLDQGLQFLIQYYNGEERAKGNILERFSAQQFPDLHSELNLSSLELGDSALYFCASSPPGRDNSPLHFGNGTRLTVT.

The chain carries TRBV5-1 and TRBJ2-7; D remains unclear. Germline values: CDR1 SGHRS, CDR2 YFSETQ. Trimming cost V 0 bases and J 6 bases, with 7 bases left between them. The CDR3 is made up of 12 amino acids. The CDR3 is CASSLVTSEQYF. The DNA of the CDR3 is TGCGCCAGCAGCTTGGTCACCAGCGAGCAGTACTTC.

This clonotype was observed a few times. The CDR3 bases are TGCAGCGGGGGGAGAGCCTCGCAAAACAATGAGCAGTTCTTC. It encodes CSGGRASQNNEQFF. The chain links TRBV29-1 to TRBJ2-1; D assignment may be TRBD1 or TRBD2 (5 bases each). The ends were cut back, 7 bases at V and 5 bases at J, with 18 bases in the middle. CDR3 length: 14 residues. Per the germline V gene, CDR1 is SQVTM and CDR2 is ANQGSEA.

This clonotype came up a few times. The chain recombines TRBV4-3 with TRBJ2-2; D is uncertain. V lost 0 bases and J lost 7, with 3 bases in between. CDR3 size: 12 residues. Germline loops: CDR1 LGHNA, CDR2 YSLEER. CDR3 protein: CASSQEVGELFF. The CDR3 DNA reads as TGCGCCAGCAGCCAAGAAGTCGGGGAGCTGTTTTTT.

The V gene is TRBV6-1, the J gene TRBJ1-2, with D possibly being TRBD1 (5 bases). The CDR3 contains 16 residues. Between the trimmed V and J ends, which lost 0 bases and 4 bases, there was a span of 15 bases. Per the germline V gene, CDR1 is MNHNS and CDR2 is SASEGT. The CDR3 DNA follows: TGTGCCAGCAGTGAAGCGGGCGGGTGGGGACTCTATGGCTACACCTTC. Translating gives CASSEAGGWGLYGYTF.

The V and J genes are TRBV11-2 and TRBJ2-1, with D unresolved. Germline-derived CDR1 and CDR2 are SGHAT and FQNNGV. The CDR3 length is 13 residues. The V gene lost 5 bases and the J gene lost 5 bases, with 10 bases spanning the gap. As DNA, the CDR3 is TGTGCCAGCAGCCCCTTCCGGGACAATGAGCAGTTCTTC. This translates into CASSPFRDNEQFF.

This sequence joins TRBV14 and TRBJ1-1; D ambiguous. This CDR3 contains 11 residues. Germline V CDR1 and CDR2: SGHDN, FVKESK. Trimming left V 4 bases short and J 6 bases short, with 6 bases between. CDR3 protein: CASSPTAEAFF. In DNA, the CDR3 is TGTGCCAGCAGCCCCACGGCTGAAGCTTTCTTT.

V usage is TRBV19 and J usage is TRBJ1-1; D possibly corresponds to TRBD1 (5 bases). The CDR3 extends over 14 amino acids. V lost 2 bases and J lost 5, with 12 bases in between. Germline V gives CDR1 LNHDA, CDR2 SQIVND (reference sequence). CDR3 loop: CASSIRGVWTEAFF. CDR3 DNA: TGTGCCAGTAGTATACGGGGGGTGTGGACTGAAGCTTTCTTT.

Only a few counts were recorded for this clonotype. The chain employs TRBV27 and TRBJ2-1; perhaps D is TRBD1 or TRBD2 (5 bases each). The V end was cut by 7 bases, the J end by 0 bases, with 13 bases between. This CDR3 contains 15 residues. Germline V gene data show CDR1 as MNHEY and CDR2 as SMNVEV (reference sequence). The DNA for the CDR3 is TGTGCCAGCAAACGGGACGGAGGCTCCTACAATGAGCAGTTCTTC. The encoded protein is CASKRDGGSYNEQFF.

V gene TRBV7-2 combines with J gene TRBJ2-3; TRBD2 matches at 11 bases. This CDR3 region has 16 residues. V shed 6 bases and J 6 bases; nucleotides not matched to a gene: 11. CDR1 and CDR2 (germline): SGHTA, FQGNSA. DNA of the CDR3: TGTGCCAGCAGGAAACTAGCGGGAGAGGGAGGTGATACGCAGTATTTT. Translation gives CASRKLAGEGGDTQYF.

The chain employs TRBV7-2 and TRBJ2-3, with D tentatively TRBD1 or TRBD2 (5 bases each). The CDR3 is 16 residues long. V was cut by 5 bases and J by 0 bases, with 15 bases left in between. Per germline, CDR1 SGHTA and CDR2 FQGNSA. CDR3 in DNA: TGTGCCAGCAGCCCCTCTATGAGGGGAAGCACAGATACGCAGTATTTT. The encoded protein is CASSPSMRGSTDTQYF.

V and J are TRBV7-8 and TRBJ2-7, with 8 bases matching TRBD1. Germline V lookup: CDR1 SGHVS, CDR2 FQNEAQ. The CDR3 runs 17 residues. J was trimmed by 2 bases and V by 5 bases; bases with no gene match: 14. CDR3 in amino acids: CASSPSPTGTGTYEQYF. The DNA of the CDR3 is TGTGCCAGCAGCCCTAGCCCTACCGGGACAGGCACCTACGAGCAGTACTTC.

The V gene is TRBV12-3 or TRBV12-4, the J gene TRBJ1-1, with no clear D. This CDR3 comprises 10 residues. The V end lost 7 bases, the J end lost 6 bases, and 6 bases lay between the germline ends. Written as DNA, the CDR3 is TGTGCCAGCACTACAGCTGAAGCTTTCTTT. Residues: CASTTAEAFF.

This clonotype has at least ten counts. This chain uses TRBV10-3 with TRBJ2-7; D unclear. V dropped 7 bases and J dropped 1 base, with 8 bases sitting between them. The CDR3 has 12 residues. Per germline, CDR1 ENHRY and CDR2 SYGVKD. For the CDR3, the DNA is TGTGCCATCAACGACGGATCCTACGAGCAGTACTTC. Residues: CAINDGSYEQYF.

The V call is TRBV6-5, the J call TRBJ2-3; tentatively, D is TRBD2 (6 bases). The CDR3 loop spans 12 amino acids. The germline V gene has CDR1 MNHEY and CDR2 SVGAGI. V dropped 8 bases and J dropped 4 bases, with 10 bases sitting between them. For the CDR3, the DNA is TGTGCCAGCCGGGAGAATTCAGATACGCAGTATTTT. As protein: CASRENSDTQYF.

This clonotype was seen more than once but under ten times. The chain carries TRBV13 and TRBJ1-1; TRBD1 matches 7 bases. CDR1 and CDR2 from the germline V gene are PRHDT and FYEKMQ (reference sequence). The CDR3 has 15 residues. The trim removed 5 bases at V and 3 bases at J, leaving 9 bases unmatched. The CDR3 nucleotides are TGTGCCAGCAGCCCCCGTCCCAGGGGGTACACTGAAGCTTTCTTT. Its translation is CASSPRPRGYTEAFF. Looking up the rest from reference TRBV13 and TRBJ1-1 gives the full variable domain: AAGVIQSPRHLIKEKRETATLKCYPIPRHDTVYWYQQGPGQDPQFLISFYEKMQSDKGSIPDRFSAQQFSDYHSELNMSSLELGDSALYFCASSPRPRGYTEAFFGQGTRLTVV.

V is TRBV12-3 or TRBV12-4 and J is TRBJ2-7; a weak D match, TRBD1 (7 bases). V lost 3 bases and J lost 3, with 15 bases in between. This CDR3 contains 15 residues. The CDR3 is CASSLKEGANYEQYF. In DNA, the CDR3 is TGTGCCAGCAGTTTGAAGGAGGGGGCCAACTACGAGCAGTACTTC.

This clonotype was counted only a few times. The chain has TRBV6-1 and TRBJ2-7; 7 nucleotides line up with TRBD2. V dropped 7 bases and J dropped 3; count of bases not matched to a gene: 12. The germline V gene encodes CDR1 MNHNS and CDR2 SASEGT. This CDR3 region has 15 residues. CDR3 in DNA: TGTGCCAGCACCTATTCGGCTAGCGGAAACTACGAGCAGTACTTC. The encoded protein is CASTYSASGNYEQYF.

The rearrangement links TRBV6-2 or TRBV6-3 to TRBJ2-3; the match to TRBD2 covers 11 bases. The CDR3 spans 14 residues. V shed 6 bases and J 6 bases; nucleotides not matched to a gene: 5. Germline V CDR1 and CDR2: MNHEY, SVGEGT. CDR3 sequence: CASRLAGALDTQYF. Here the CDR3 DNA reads TGTGCCAGCAGACTAGCGGGAGCCCTCGATACGCAGTATTTT.

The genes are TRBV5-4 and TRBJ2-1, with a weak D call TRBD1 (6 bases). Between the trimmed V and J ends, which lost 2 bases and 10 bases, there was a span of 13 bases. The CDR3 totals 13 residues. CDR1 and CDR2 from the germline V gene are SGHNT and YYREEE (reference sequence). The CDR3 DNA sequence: TGTGCCAGCAGCTTATATGAGGGGGAGGAGCAGTTCTTC. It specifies CASSLYEGEEQFF. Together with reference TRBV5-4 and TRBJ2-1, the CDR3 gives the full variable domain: ETGVTQSPTHLIKTRGQQVTLRCSSQSGHNTVSWYQQALGQGPQFIFQYYREEENGRGNFPPRFSGLQFPNYSSELNVNALELDDSALYLCASSLYEGEEQFFGPGTRLTVL.

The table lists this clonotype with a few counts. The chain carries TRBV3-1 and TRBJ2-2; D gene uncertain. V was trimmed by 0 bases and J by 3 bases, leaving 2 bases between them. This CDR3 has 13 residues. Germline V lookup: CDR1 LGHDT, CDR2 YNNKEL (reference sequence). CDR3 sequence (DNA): TGTGCCAGCAGCCAAGATCACACCGGGGAGCTGTTTTTT. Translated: CASSQDHTGELFF.